Listed here is a single T cell receptor beta chain. The data belong to a study of blood T cell repertoires in COVID-19. Study-wide background: Spain, Italy and the United States supplied samples that represented acute and convalescent COVID-19. Sources were T cells, B-cell-depleted T cells, or PBMCs; the material itself was cDNA or gDNA.

As handled by the study authors: Amplification from reference gene primers served as the basis for estimated nucleated cell counts. Method: immunoSEQ multiplex PCR; TCRdb's copy keeps in-frame clones and lacks some. Clonal size and the V and J genes are those of that table, whereas D and trimming came from the DNA. Seen here are 200,000 to 250,000 clones, around four fifths observed once, and the top ten hold approximately 5.1%. The J segment lost 7 bases and the V segment lost 3 bases, leaving 10 bases of the junction unmatched. This CDR3 region has 14 residues. Germline assignment: CDR1 GTSNPN and CDR2 SVGIG (reference sequence).

The sequenced material came from peripheral blood. The sequence came from a woman in her fifties or sixties who had recovered from COVID-19. The V and J genes are TRBV30 and TRBJ2-7, with 9 bases fitting TRBD1. CDR3 DNA: TGTGCCTGGAGCTTGGGGACAGGGAATTATGAGCAGTACTTC. Protein sequence: CAWSLGTGNYEQYF.